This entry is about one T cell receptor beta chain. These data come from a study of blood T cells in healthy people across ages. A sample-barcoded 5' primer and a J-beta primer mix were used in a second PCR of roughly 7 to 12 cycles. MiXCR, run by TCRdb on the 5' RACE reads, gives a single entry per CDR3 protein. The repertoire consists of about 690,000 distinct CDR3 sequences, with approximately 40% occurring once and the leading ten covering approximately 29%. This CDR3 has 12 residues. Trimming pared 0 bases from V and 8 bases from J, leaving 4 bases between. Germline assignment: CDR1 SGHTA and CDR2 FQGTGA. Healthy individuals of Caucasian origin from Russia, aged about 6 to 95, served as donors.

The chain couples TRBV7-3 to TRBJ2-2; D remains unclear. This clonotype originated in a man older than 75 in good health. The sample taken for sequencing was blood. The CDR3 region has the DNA TGTGCCAGCAGCTTAACGGAAGGGGAGCTGTTTTTT. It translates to CASSLTEGELFF.